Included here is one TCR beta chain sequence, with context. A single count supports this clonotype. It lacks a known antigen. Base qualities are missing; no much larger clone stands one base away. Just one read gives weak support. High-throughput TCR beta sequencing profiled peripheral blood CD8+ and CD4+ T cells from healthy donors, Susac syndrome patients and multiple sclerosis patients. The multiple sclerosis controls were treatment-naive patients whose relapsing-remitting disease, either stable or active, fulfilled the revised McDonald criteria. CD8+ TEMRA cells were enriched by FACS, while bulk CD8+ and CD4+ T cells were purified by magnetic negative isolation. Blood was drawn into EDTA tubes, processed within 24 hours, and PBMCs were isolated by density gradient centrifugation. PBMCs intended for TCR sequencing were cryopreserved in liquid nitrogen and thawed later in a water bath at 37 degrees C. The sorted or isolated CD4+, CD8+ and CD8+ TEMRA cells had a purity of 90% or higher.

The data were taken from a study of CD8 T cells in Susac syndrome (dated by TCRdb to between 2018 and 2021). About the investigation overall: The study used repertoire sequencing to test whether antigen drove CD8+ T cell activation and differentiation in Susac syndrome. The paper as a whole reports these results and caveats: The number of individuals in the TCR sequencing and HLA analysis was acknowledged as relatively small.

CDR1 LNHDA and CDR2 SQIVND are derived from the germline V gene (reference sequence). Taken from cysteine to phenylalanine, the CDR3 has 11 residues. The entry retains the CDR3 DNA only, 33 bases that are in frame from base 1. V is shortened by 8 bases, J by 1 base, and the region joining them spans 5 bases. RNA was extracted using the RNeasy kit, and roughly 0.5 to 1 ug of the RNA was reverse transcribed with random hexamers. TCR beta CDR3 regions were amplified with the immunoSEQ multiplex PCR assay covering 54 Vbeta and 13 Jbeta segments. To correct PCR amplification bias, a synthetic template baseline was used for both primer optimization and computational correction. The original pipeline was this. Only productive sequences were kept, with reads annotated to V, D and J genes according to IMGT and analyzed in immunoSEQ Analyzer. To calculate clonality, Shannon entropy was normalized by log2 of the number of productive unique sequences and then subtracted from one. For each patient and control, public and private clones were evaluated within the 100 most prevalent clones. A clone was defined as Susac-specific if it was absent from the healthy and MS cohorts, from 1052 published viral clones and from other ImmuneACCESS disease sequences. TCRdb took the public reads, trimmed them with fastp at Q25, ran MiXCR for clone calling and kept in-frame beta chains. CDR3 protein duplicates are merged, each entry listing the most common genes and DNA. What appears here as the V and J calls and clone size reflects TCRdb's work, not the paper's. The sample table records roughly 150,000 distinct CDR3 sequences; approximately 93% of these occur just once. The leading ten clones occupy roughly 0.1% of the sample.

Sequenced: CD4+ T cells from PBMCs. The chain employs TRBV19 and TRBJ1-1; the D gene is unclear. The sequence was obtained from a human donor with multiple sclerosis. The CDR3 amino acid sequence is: CASLENTEAFF. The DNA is TGTGCCAGTCTCGAGAACACTGAAGCTTTCTTT.